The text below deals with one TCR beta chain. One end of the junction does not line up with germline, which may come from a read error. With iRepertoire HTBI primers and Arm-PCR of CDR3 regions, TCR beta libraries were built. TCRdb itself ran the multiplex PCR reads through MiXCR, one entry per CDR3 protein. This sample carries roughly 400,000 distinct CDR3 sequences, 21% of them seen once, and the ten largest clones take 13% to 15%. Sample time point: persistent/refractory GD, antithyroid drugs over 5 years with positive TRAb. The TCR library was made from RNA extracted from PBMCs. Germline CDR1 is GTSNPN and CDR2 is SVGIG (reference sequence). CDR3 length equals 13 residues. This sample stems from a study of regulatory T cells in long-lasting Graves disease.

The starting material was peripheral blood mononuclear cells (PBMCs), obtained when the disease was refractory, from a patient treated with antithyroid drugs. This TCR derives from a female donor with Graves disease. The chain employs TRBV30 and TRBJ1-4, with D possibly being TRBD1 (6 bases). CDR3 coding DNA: TGTGCCTGGAATCCCCAAGAGGGGGAAAAACTGTCTTTT. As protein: CAWNPQEGEKLSF.